This TCR beta chain was recorded in a study of control samples from healthy donors and cancer patients. With 0 bases removed from V and 2 bases from J, the gap between germline ends came to 6 bases. The CDR3 length is 14 residues. Looked up from germline, CDR1 is MNHEY and CDR2 is SVGAGI. Measured with immunoSEQ multiplex PCR; TCRdb has only the in-frame clones, and not every one. The sample lists 130,000 to 150,000 clones; just under 95% were seen once. The receptor comes from a man aged 55-75 years with colorectal cancer. Sample: PBMCs. The V gene is TRBV6-5, the J gene TRBJ2-3; D remains ambiguous. The CDR3 DNA is TGTGCCAGCAGTTACTCGTTTTTCACAGATACGCAGTATTTT. As protein: CASSYSFFTDTQYF.